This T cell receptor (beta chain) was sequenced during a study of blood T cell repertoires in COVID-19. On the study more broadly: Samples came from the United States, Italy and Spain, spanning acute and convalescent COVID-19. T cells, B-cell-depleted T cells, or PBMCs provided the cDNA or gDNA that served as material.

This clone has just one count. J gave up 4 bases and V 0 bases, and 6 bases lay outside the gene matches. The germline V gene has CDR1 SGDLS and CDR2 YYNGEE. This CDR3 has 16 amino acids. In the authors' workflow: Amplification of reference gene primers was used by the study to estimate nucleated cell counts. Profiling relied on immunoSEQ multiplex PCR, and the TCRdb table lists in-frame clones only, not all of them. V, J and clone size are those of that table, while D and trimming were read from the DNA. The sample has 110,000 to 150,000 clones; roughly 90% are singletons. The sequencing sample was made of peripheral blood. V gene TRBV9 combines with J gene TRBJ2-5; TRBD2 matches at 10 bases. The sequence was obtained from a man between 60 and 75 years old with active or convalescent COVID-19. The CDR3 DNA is TGTGCCAGCAGCGTAGATGGAGCGGGAGGGATAGAGACCCAGTACTTC. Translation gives CASSVDGAGGIETQYF.